What follows is one T cell receptor beta chain and its context. Original processing methods: Amplification of reference gene primers provided the estimated nucleated cell counts. This table comes from immunoSEQ multiplex PCR, and its TCRdb copy is limited to in-frame clones, with some not included. The V and J calls and clone size were taken over from that table, and D and trimming were inferred from the DNA. The data contain roughly 110,000 clones, approximately 84% of them singletons. The data are from a study of blood T cell repertoires in COVID-19. Study details: Sites in the United States, Italy and Spain provided acute and convalescent COVID-19 samples. PBMCs, B-cell-depleted T cells, or T cells were the source of the cDNA or gDNA that made up the material.

The V end lost 1 base, the J end lost 6 bases, and 13 bases lay between the germline ends. Germline CDR1 is MNHNS and CDR2 is SASEGT. This CDR3 is built from 15 residues. The sequenced material came from peripheral blood. This clonotype was sampled from a man aged 40-55 years with acute or convalescent COVID-19. The V gene is TRBV6-1, the J gene TRBJ2-1; TRBD2 is a possible D gene (5 bases). In DNA form, the CDR3 reads TGTGCCAGCAGTGAAGTTAGTACGGGGTCCAATGAGCAGTTCTTC. It codes for CASSEVSTGSNEQFF.